This T cell receptor beta chain was captured by sequencing in a study of CD8 T cells in ankylosing spondylitis. Overall study results and limits: Several highly homologous variants formed a TCR beta motif that appeared characteristic of ankylosing spondylitis blood.

About this clonotype: What it recognizes is unknown.

Germline trimming cut 5 bases from V and 4 bases from J; bases unmatched to any gene: 6. CDR3 size: 14 residues. Each CDR3 protein gets one entry after TCRdb re-called the 5' RACE reads with MiXCR. This table holds 700,000 or so distinct CDR3 sequences, over 15% found once. The sequence derives from a male donor with ankylosing spondylitis. The chain joins TRBV12-3 or TRBV12-4 to TRBJ2-3, with 7 bases fitting TRBD2. The sequencing input was blood, either unsorted or a sorted T cell fraction (not recorded which). The CDR3 coding sequence is TGTGCCAGCAGTGCGACTAGCCCGTCAGATACGCAGTATTTT. Amino acids: CASSATSPSDTQYF.